This TCR beta chain originates from a study of CD8 T cells in ankylosing spondylitis. Study-level results: Reportedly, disease-linked clones are significantly enriched in ankylosing spondylitis patients' matched synovial fluid. In synovial fluid and blood from reactive arthritis, some motif variants were previously reported.

This clonotype occurred many times. Antigen: not known. The V end was cut by 3 bases, the J end by 2 bases, with 7 bases between. The CDR3 totals 13 residues. The germline CDR1 and CDR2 sequences are SGHVS and FNYEAQ. MiXCR, applied by TCRdb to the 5' RACE reads, yields one record per CDR3 protein. This sample has 200,000 to 250,000 distinct CDR3 sequences, with roughly 10% found just once. The chain couples TRBV7-6 to TRBJ1-2; no definite D call. This clonotype was obtained from a male donor with ankylosing spondylitis or in good health (not recorded which). Sequencing was performed on blood, either unsorted or a sorted T cell fraction (not recorded which). The CDR3 sequence: CASSFAGNYGYTF. DNA for the CDR3: TGTGCCAGCAGCTTCGCCGGGAACTATGGCTACACCTTC.